These 26 T cell receptor beta chains share one sample of origin, sequenced in a study of vaccination and CD4 T cells after COVID-19. TCRdb used MiXCR to reprocess the PCR reads, holding one entry per CDR3 protein. The sample has about 20,000 distinct CDR3 sequences; around 58% are singletons. The material was CD4+ T cells from blood, obtained before SARS-CoV-2 vaccination. The receptor source for this set is a human donor who had recovered from COVID-19.

The chain carries TRBV7-2 and TRBJ2-1; no clear D. The CDR3 length is 14 residues. V lost 2 bases and J 6 bases, leaving 11 bases between the germline ends. Germline V CDR1 and CDR2: SGHTA, FQGNSA. CDR3 region: CASSLSRSSNEQFF. As DNA, the CDR3 is TGTGCCAGCAGCTTAAGTAGATCTAGCAATGAGCAGTTCTTC.

In its sample, this clonotype was seen a few times. The gene calls are TRBV20-1 and TRBJ1-6; 11 bases agree with TRBD1. This CDR3 is built from 14 residues. Germline V gene sequence: CDR1 DFQATT, CDR2 SNEGSKA (reference sequence). V was pared by 5 bases and J by 8 bases, with 5 bases of the junction left unmatched. DNA for the CDR3: TGCAGTGCTCAGCCGGGACAGGGGGATTCACCCCTCCACTTT. It is translated as CSAQPGQGDSPLHF.

The rearrangement joins TRBV2 to TRBJ1-2; D is unresolved. Germline CDR1 is SNHLY and CDR2 is FYNNEI. V lost 6 bases, J lost 2 bases, and 19 bases lay in between. This CDR3 is 16 amino acids long. The CDR3 sequence: CASRFSRSSRNYGYTF. The CDR3 nucleotides are TGTGCCAGCAGATTCAGTCGATCCTCTCGGAACTATGGCTACACCTTC.

DNA for the CDR3: TGTGCCAGCAGCTTAGGAGCTAGCGGAGTTCTCTACGAGCAGTACTTC. Protein product: CASSLGASGVLYEQYF. The chain joins TRBV7-9 to TRBJ2-7, with 7 bases that match TRBD2. Germline assignment: CDR1 SEHNR and CDR2 FQNEAQ (reference sequence). The CDR3 consists of 16 residues. The trim removed 1 base at V and 3 bases at J, leaving 9 bases unmatched.

The rearrangement links TRBV2 to TRBJ2-3; D may be TRBD2 (6 bases). This CDR3 has 15 residues. V was shortened by 8 bases and J by 0 bases, with 15 bases between the two germline ends. The germline CDR1 and CDR2 sequences are SNHLY and FYNNEI. Here the CDR3 reads CASARDSTSTDTQYF. CDR3 nucleotide sequence: TGTGCCAGCGCCAGGGACTCTACTAGCACAGATACGCAGTATTTT.

The rearrangement uses TRBV24-1 and TRBJ1-2; D gene unclear. V lost 6 bases, J lost 3 bases, and 10 bases lay in between. Germline CDR1 KGHDR, CDR2 SFDVKD. The CDR3 contains 13 residues. Here the CDR3 reads CATSSGFDYGYTF. Written as DNA, the CDR3 is TGTGCCACCAGTTCCGGCTTCGACTATGGCTACACCTTC.

The chain recombines TRBV20-1 with TRBJ2-7; weak D call: TRBD2 (5 bases). CDR1 and CDR2 (germline): DFQATT, SNEGSKA (reference sequence). The V and J ends lost 0 bases and 0 bases respectively, with 12 bases between them. CDR3 size: 15 residues. CDR3 region: CSARDSRAVSYEQYF. The CDR3 coding sequence is TGCAGTGCTAGAGATTCGCGGGCTGTCTCCTACGAGCAGTACTTC.

The gene calls are TRBV11-2 and TRBJ2-3, with 7 positions matching TRBD2. Germline CDR1 and CDR2: SGHAT and FQNNGV. The CDR3 length is 16 residues. Trimming took 0 bases from V and 9 from J; bases not matched to a gene: 12. The CDR3 DNA is TGTGCCAGCAGCTTAGAACGGACTAGAGGCGGGTCGACGCAGTATTTT. Protein sequence: CASSLERTRGGSTQYF.

This clonotype was recorded a few times. The chain employs TRBV7-8 and TRBJ1-2, with D perhaps matching TRBD1 (6 bases). Trimming took 5 bases from V and 4 from J, leaving 17 bases between them. This CDR3 contains 15 residues. Germline-derived CDR1 and CDR2 are SGHVS and FQNEAQ. In DNA form, the CDR3 reads TGTGCCAGCAGCCTGTTGGGGGGCCCTTCCTATGGCTACACCTTC. It is translated as CASSLLGGPSYGYTF.

This clonotype was observed a handful of times. The V call is TRBV7-9, the J call TRBJ1-1, with 7 bases identical to TRBD1. Germline values: CDR1 SEHNR, CDR2 FQNEAQ (reference sequence). The trim removed 5 bases at V and 5 bases at J, leaving 17 bases unmatched. This CDR3 has 17 amino acids. The CDR3 DNA follows: TGTGCCAGCAGCCGCTCGGTCGGGGCAGGGGGTCGTACTGAAGCTTTCTTT. As protein: CASSRSVGAGGRTEAFF.

The chain recombines TRBV4-3 with TRBJ2-3; 7 bases are shared with TRBD2. CDR3 length equals 16 residues. CDR1 is LGHNA and CDR2 is YSLEER in the germline V gene. The trim removed 1 base at V and 5 bases at J, leaving 9 bases unmatched. The CDR3 region has the DNA TGCGCCAGCAGCCAAGTATCGGGACTAAAACGAGATACGCAGTATTTT. Its protein is CASSQVSGLKRDTQYF.

The chain carries TRBV7-9 and TRBJ1-6; D is undetermined. The V gene's germline CDR1 is SEHNR and CDR2 FQNEAQ (reference sequence). V was clipped by 1 base and J by 5 bases, with 9 bases between them. This CDR3 spans 15 amino acids. DNA of the CDR3: TGTGCCAGCAGCTTAGGGGCGGGAGATAATTCACCCCTCCACTTT. Its translation is CASSLGAGDNSPLHF.

The chain joins TRBV4-3 to TRBJ1-5, with D hard to call. Germline V lookup: CDR1 LGHNA, CDR2 YSLEER. The germline V and J ends were trimmed by 1 base and 4 bases, with 5 bases remaining between them. The CDR3 covers 13 residues. The CDR3 DNA reads as TGCGCCAGCAGCCAAGCCCAAAATCAGCCCCAGCATTTT. It codes for CASSQAQNQPQHF.

V and J are TRBV30 and TRBJ2-7; D is undetermined. CDR3 length equals 14 residues. V was trimmed by 4 bases and J by 4 bases, leaving 17 bases between them. Germline CDR1 is GTSNPN and CDR2 is SVGIG (reference sequence). CDR3 in amino acids: CAWNAEFGSYEQYF. CDR3 DNA sequence: TGTGCCTGGAACGCAGAGTTTGGTTCGTACGAGCAGTACTTC. Looking up the rest from reference TRBV30 and TRBJ2-7 gives the full variable domain: SQTIHQWPATLVQPVGSPLSLECTVEGTSNPNLYWYRQAAGRGLQLLFYSVGIGQISSEVPQNLSASRPQDRQFILSSKKLLLSDSGFYLCAWNAEFGSYEQYFGPGTRLTVT.

This chain joins TRBV6-1 and TRBJ2-7; D not resolved. The CDR3 loop spans 12 amino acids. V lost 6 bases and J lost 2, with 8 bases in between. Germline values: CDR1 MNHNS, CDR2 SASEGT. The CDR3 DNA is TGTGCCAGCAGCGCGTTAACCTACGAGCAGTACTTC. Amino acids: CASSALTYEQYF.

The chain links TRBV14 to TRBJ2-7, with unresolved D. From germline, CDR1 is SGHDN and CDR2 FVKESK. V lost 1 base and J lost 5, with 3 bases in between. The CDR3 is 11 residues long. CDR3 in amino acids: CASSQGHEQYF. CDR3 coding DNA: TGTGCCAGCAGCCAAGGACACGAGCAGTACTTC.

CDR3 DNA sequence: TGTGCCAGCAGGGGGTGGTGGACCCAAGAGACCCAGTACTTC. Translating it yields CASRGWWTQETQYF. The chain recombines TRBV7-9 with TRBJ2-5; D is unclear. The CDR3 contains 14 residues. Germline values: CDR1 SEHNR, CDR2 FQNEAQ (reference sequence). V lost 6 bases and J lost 1, with 12 bases in between.

The rearrangement uses TRBV7-3 and TRBJ2-7, with 8 bases aligning to TRBD1. Losses at the gene ends were 0 bases for V and 2 bases for J; bases not matched to a gene: 3. Germline CDR1 is SGHTA and CDR2 is FQGTGA. The CDR3 loop spans 15 amino acids. CDR3: CASSLTGTGTYEQYF. Here the CDR3 DNA reads TGTGCCAGCAGCTTAACCGGGACAGGTACCTACGAGCAGTACTTC.

This sequence joins TRBV28 and TRBJ1-4; D not resolved. Germline loops: CDR1 MDHEN, CDR2 SYDVKM. Trimming took off 8 bases at V and 5 bases at J, with 9 bases between the two ends. This CDR3 contains 12 residues. The CDR3 protein is CASGVGNEKLFF. Written as DNA, the CDR3 is TGTGCCAGCGGAGTGGGGAATGAAAAACTGTTTTTT. Together with reference TRBV28 and TRBJ1-4, the CDR3 gives the full variable domain: DVKVTQSSRYLVKRTGEKVFLECVQDMDHENMFWYRQDPGLGLRLIYFSYDVKMKEKGDIPEGYSVSREKKERFSLILESASTNQTSMYLCASGVGNEKLFFGSGTQLSVL.

The chain joins TRBV2 to TRBJ2-5; D is unclear. The CDR3 is 14 amino acids. CDR1 SNHLY and CDR2 FYNNEI come from the germline V gene. V lost 4 bases, J lost 5 bases, and 14 bases lay in between. The CDR3 here is CASSGDLGQETQYF. In DNA form, the CDR3 reads TGTGCCAGCAGTGGCGACTTAGGCCAGGAGACCCAGTACTTC.

The gene calls are TRBV6-1 and TRBJ1-6; perhaps TRBD1 as D (6 bases). This CDR3 is built from 19 residues. V was clipped by 7 bases and J by 9 bases, with 31 bases between them. Germline V gene sequence: CDR1 MNHNS, CDR2 SASEGT. This CDR3 is CASIRMVGTLSPLGSPLHF. CDR3 coding DNA: TGTGCCAGCATTCGAATGGTTGGGACACTTTCGCCCTTGGGTTCACCCCTCCACTTT.

The chain uses TRBV7-9 and TRBJ2-7; 7 bases line up with TRBD2. Germline CDR1 and CDR2: SEHNR and FQNEAQ (reference sequence). V was pared by 0 bases and J by 7 bases, with 6 bases of the junction left unmatched. The CDR3 runs 14 residues. The CDR3 nucleotides read TGTGCCAGCAGCTTAGCGGCGGGAGTAGAAGAGCAGTACTTC. Its protein product is CASSLAAGVEEQYF. Full variable domain (remainder filled in from reference TRBV7-9 and TRBJ2-7): DTGVSQNPRHKITKRGQNVTFRCDPISEHNRLYWYRQTLGQGPEFLTYFQNEAQLEKSRLLSDRFSAERPKGSFSTLEIQRTEQGDSAMYLCASSLAAGVEEQYFGPGTRLTVT.

The chain employs TRBV27 and TRBJ2-3, with 7 bases matching TRBD2. The CDR3 covers 14 residues. V was pared by 6 bases and J by 5 bases, with 8 bases of the junction left unmatched. CDR1 is MNHEY, CDR2 SMNVEV, per germline (reference sequence). CDR3 coding DNA: TGTGCCAGCAGATCCGGGGGGTCTGGAGATACGCAGTATTTT. It specifies CASRSGGSGDTQYF.

The V gene is TRBV7-9, the J gene TRBJ2-5; no firm D call. The ends were cut back, 0 bases at V and 2 bases at J, with 10 bases in the middle. Germline loops: CDR1 SEHNR, CDR2 FQNEAQ (reference sequence). The CDR3 extends over 15 amino acids. The CDR3 nucleotides read TGTGCCAGCAGCTTAGCGTTGACCAGTCAAGAGACCCAGTACTTC. This gives the protein CASSLALTSQETQYF.

V usage is TRBV6-2 or TRBV6-3 and J usage is TRBJ1-2; 8 bases align to TRBD1. V lost 5 bases and J lost 2; bases outside the gene matches: 1. Germline assignment: CDR1 MNHEY and CDR2 SVGEGT. The CDR3 sequence is 13 residues long. As DNA, the CDR3 is TGTGCCAGCAGTCGGACAGGGAACTATGGCTACACCTTC. Amino acid sequence: CASSRTGNYGYTF.

This chain connects TRBV21-1 to TRBJ1-1; the table's D call, TRBD1, has no DNA check behind it. TRBV21-1 is assigned pseudogene status. This CDR3 contains 13 residues. This CDR3 is CASSKGGRPETFF. The CDR3, as DNA: TGTGCCAGCAGCAAAGGGGGGAGACCAGAAACTTTCTTT.